This T cell receptor beta chain derives from a study of T-cell reconstitution after alpha-beta-depleted transplantation in children. The authors prepared the TCRbeta library with unique molecular identifiers. From the PCR reads, TCRdb called clonotypes with MiXCR, one entry per CDR3 protein. The sample consists of about 610,000 distinct CDR3 sequences, approximately 10% of them appearing once. V shed 5 bases and J shed 2 bases, with 19 bases lying between them. In germline, CDR1 is MNHEY, CDR2 SMNVEV (reference sequence). This CDR3 has 16 residues. In its sample, this clonotype was seen many times. The sequences come from PBMCs from the stem cell graft donor, collected from the stem cell graft. The receptor comes from a human donor who donated a stem cell graft to a child with acute myeloid leukemia. V and J are TRBV27 and TRBJ2-7; D perhaps matches TRBD2 (5 bases). The CDR3 sequence: CASSPQPGRGTYEQYF. The CDR3 DNA reads TGTGCCAGCAGTCCACAACCGGGCCGGGGAACCTACGAGCAGTACTTC.